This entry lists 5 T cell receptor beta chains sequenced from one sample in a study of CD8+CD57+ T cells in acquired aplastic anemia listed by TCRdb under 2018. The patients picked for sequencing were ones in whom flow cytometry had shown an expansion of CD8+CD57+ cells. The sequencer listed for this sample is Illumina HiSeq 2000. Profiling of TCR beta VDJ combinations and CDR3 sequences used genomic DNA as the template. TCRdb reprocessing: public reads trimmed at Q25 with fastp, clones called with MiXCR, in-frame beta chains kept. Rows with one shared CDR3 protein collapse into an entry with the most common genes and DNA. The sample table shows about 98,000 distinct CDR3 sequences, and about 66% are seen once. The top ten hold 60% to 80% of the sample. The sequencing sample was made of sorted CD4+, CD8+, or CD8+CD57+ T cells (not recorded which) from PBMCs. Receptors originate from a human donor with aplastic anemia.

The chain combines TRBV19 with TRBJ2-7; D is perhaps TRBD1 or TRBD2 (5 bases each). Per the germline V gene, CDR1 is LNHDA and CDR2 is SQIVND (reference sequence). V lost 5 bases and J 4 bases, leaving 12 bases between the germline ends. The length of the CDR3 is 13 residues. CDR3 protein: CASSVGRYYEQYF. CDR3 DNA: TGTGCCAGTAGTGTGGGACGGTATTACGAGCAGTACTTC.

The CDR3 sequence is CATSNPRGGTEAFF. Written as DNA, the CDR3 is TGTGCCACCAGCAACCCGAGAGGGGGCACTGAAGCTTTCTTT. The chain recombines TRBV15 with TRBJ1-1; perhaps TRBD1 as D (6 bases). This CDR3 region has 14 residues. CDR1 is LNHNV and CDR2 is YYDKDF in the germline V gene (reference sequence). Trimming pared 4 bases from V and 4 bases from J, leaving 13 bases between.

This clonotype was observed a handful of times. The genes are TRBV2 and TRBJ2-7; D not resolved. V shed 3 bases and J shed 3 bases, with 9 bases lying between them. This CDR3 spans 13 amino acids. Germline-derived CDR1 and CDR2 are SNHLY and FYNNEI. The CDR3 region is CASSDVFSYEQYF. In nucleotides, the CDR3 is TGTGCCAGCAGTGACGTTTTCAGCTACGAGCAGTACTTC.

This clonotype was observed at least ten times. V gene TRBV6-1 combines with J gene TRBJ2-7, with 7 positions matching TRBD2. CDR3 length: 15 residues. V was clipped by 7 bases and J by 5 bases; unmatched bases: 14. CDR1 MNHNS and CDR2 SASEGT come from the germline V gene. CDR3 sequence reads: CASTQSGGSVNEQYF. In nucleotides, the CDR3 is TGTGCCAGCACCCAATCCGGGGGGAGCGTGAACGAGCAGTACTTC.

The CDR3: CSGILPGKTAFF. The CDR3 region has the DNA TGCAGCGGTATCTTGCCAGGGAAGACAGCTTTCTTT. V usage is TRBV29-1 and J usage is TRBJ1-1; D perhaps matches TRBD1 (5 bases). Germline CDR1 and CDR2: SQVTM and ANQGSEA. Trimming took 7 bases from V and 10 from J, leaving 19 bases between them. The CDR3 is 12 amino acids.